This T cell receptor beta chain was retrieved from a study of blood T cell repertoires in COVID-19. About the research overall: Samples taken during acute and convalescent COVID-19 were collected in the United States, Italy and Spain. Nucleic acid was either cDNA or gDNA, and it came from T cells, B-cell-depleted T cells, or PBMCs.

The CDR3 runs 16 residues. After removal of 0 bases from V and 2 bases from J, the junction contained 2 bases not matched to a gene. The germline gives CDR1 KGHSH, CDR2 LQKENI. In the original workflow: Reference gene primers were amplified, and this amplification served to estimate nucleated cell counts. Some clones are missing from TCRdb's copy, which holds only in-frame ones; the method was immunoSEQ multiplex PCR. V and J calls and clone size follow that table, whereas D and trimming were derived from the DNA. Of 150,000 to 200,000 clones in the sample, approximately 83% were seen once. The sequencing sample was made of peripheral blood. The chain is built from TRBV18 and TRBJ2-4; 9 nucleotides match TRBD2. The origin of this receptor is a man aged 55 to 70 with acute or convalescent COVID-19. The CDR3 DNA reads TGTGCCAGCTCACCACCCAGCGGGAGGACCAAAAACATTCAGTACTTC. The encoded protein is CASSPPSGRTKNIQYF.